These 9 T cell receptor beta chains were sequenced from one sample in a study of T-cell memory formation after mild COVID-19. TCRdb reprocessed the 5' RACE reads with MiXCR, giving one entry per CDR3 protein. The sample comprises around 470,000 distinct CDR3 sequences, approximately 20% of which are singletons, and approximately 8.1% rests with the top ten. The sample comprised PBMCs or a T cell subset sorted from them (not recorded which). These receptors were taken from an adult woman who had mild COVID-19 (a few samples of this study predate the infection). Cell type and time point are not known.

This clonotype has just a few counts. The gene calls are TRBV4-1 and TRBJ2-7; D call uncertain. The V gene lost 1 base and the J gene lost 1 base, with 14 bases spanning the gap. This CDR3 is 16 amino acids long. The germline gives CDR1 MGHRA, CDR2 YSYEKL. The CDR3 loop is CASSQVWGRSSYEQYF. In nucleotides, the CDR3 is TGCGCCAGCAGCCAAGTATGGGGTCGTTCATCCTACGAGCAGTACTTC.

This clonotype was detected many times. V usage is TRBV11-2 and J usage is TRBJ2-1; 12 nucleotides agree with TRBD1. Germline V lookup: CDR1 SGHAT, CDR2 FQNNGV. The trim removed 5 bases at V and 6 bases at J, leaving 2 bases unmatched. The CDR3 runs to 14 residues. The CDR3 nucleotides are TGTGCCAGCAGCCGGGACAGGGGGCGCAATGAGCAGTTCTTC. Translation: CASSRDRGRNEQFF.

This chain joins TRBV3-1 and TRBJ1-2; D not resolved. Germline V gives CDR1 LGHDT, CDR2 YNNKEL (reference sequence). CDR3 size: 12 residues. V was shortened by 3 bases and J by 5 bases, with 7 bases between the two germline ends. The CDR3 protein is CASSQFEYGYTF. The CDR3 coding sequence is TGTGCCAGCAGCCAGTTTGAATATGGCTACACCTTC. The full variable domain, in which reference TRBV3-1 and TRBJ1-2 provide the parts outside the CDR3, is DTAVSQTPKYLVTQMGNDKSIKCEQNLGHDTMYWYKQDSKKFLKIMFSYNNKELIINETVPNRFSPKSPDKAHLNLHINSLELGDSAVYFCASSQFEYGYTFGSGTRLTVV.

In its sample, this clonotype was seen a few times. The CDR3 DNA reads TGTGCCAGCAGCAATCGCCAAGCGGGAGTTAGGAACACCGGGGAGCTGTTTTTT. It codes for CASSNRQAGVRNTGELFF. This chain connects TRBV21-1 to TRBJ2-2; TRBD2, the table's D call, lacks a check against the DNA. TRBV21-1 is given as a pseudogene. The CDR3 runs 18 residues.

V gene TRBV7-3 combines with J gene TRBJ2-1, with D maybe TRBD2 (5 bases). Germline V gene sequence: CDR1 SGHTA, CDR2 FQGTGA. This CDR3 comprises 14 residues. V was trimmed by 4 bases and J by 4 bases, leaving 11 bases between them. In DNA form, the CDR3 reads TGTGCCAGCAGCTGGATGAGCGGTTACAATGAGCAGTTCTTC. Amino acids: CASSWMSGYNEQFF.

This clonotype has only a few counts. V and J are TRBV20-1 and TRBJ1-5, with 7 bases identical to TRBD1. The CDR3 runs 15 residues. V was pared by 0 bases and J by 0 bases, with 2 bases of the junction left unmatched. Germline V CDR1 and CDR2: DFQATT, SNEGSKA (reference sequence). The CDR3, as DNA: TGCAGTGCTAGAGAAAGGACAGGTAGCAATCAGCCCCAGCATTTT. Translation: CSARERTGSNQPQHF.

This chain joins TRBV7-9 and TRBJ1-2; D unclear. Germline-derived CDR1 and CDR2 are SEHNR and FQNEAQ (reference sequence). V gave up 6 bases and J gave up 3 bases, with 11 bases separating them. CDR3 length: 13 residues. The CDR3 DNA follows: TGTGCCAGCAGTCCAGTAGTCTACTATGGCTACACCTTC. Its translation: CASSPVVYYGYTF.

This clonotype has only a few counts. CDR3 DNA: TGCGCCAGCGCCCGGGGGGAACACACTGAAGCTTTCTTT. It encodes CASARGEHTEAFF. The V and J genes are TRBV4-1 and TRBJ1-1; weak D call: TRBD1 (5 bases). V was cut by 8 bases and J by 3 bases, with 13 bases left in between. Germline V gene data show CDR1 as MGHRA and CDR2 as YSYEKL. This CDR3 spans 13 amino acids.

J is TRBJ2-7 and V is TRBV3-1; D is perhaps TRBD2 (6 bases). Between the trimmed V and J ends, which lost 1 base and 3 bases, there was a span of 13 bases. CDR3 length equals 15 residues. Per the germline V gene, CDR1 is LGHDT and CDR2 is YNNKEL (reference sequence). The CDR3 sequence is CASSQAISTSYEQYF. CDR3 DNA: TGTGCCAGCAGCCAAGCAATATCGACTAGCTACGAGCAGTACTTC.